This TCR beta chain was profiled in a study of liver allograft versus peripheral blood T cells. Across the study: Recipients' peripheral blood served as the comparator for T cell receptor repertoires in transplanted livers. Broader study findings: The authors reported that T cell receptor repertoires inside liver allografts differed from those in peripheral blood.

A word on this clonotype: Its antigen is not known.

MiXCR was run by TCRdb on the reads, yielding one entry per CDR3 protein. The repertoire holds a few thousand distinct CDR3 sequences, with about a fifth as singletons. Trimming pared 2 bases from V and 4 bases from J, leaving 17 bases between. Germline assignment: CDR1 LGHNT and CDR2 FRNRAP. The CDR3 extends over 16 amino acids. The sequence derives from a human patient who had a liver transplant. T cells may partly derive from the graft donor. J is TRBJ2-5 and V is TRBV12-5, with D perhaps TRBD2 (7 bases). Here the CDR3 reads CASGLFGLGGRETQYF. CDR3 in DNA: TGTGCTAGTGGTTTGTTCGGACTAGGGGGGAGAGAGACCCAGTACTTC.